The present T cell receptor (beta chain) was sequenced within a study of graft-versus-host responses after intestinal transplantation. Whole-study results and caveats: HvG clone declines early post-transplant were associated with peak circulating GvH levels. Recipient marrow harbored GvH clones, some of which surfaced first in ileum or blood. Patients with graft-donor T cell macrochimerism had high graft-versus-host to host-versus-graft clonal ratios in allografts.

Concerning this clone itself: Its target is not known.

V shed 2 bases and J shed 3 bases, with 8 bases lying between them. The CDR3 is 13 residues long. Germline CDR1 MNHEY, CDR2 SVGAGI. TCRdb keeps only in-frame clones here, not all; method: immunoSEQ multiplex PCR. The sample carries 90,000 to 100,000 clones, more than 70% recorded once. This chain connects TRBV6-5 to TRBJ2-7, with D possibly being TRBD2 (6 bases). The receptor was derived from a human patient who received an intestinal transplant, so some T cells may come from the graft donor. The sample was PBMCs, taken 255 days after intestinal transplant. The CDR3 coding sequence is TGTGCCAGCAGTTACGGAGGGGTCTACGAGCAGTACTTC. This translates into CASSYGGVYEQYF.